The clone carrying this T cell receptor beta chain was counted ten times or more. For Graves' hyperthyroidism to be stable, ophthalmopathy could not progress within 18 months. The sample originates from a study of T cells in Graves' hyperthyroidism and ophthalmopathy. CDR1 is SNHLY and CDR2 is FYNNEI in the germline V gene. Deletions cut 3 bases from V and 7 bases from J, with 16 bases between. The CDR3 is 15 amino acids. Amplified TCR beta CDR3 regions derived from RNA transcripts. During a first-round RT-PCR of the TCR CDR3, the HTBI primer set was used. TCRdb re-derived calls from the multiplex PCR reads in MiXCR, one entry per CDR3 protein. The data hold about 350,000 distinct CDR3 sequences, with over 11% observed a single time.

The J gene is TRBJ1-5, the V gene TRBV2; maybe TRBD1 (6 bases). Input material: blood. This sequence was found in a woman in her twenties or thirties with Graves' hyperthyroidism. The CDR3 DNA is TGTGCCAGCAGTGAGGGGACACTGTTTGGGCAGCCCCAGCATTTT. This sequence encodes CASSEGTLFGQPQHF.